One sample yielded the 2 T cell receptor beta chains listed below, sequenced in a study of blood T cell repertoires in COVID-19. Produced via immunoSEQ multiplex PCR; TCRdb's table is partial and in-frame only. The sample lists approximately 130,000 clones, 81% seen once, with about 8.4% in the top ten. The sequencing input was peripheral blood. The receptors derive from a woman aged 60-75 years with active or convalescent COVID-19.

In its sample, this clone was seen a few times. The chain uses TRBV19 and TRBJ2-5, with TRBD2 identical over 8 bases. The CDR3 contains 15 residues. CDR1 is LNHDA, CDR2 SQIVND, per germline (reference sequence). Trimming cost V 5 bases and J 3 bases; bases outside gene matches: 8. As DNA, the CDR3 is TGTGCCAGTAGTTCCCGCCCAGCGGGGGAAGAGACCCAGTACTTC. Its translation: CASSSRPAGEETQYF.

V and J are TRBV6-6 and TRBJ2-1, with 8 bases identical to TRBD1. J gave up 1 base and V 7 bases, and 9 bases lay outside the gene matches. The CDR3 is made up of 16 amino acids. Per germline, CDR1 MNHNY and CDR2 SVGAGI (reference sequence). CDR3 loop: CASTPVRQGSYNEQFF. CDR3 in DNA: TGTGCCAGCACTCCAGTTAGACAGGGGTCCTACAATGAGCAGTTCTTC.